A selection of T cell receptor beta chains follows, all from one sample in a study of blood T cell repertoires in COVID-19. This table comes from immunoSEQ multiplex PCR, and its TCRdb copy is limited to in-frame clones, with some not included. The sample consists of fewer than 400,000 clones, 87% of them appearing once. The sequencing input was PBMCs or T cells enriched from blood (not recorded which). These receptors all stem from a woman aged 18-29 years who had recovered from COVID-19. Each CDR3 is given with its conserved first and last residue. Each record gives: J gene, clone size, D gene, V gene, CDR3 DNA, CDR3 protein. The D gene is left open where the match is weak. Size is omitted from some rows. Given values are once, few, many or a class for expanded clones.

TRBJ1-1	.	.	TRBV19	TGTGCCAGTAGTAGCTGGCAGGGGTACACTGAAGCTTTCTTT	CASSSWQGYTEAFF
TRBJ1-6	.	TRBD1	TRBV5-1	TGCGCCAGCAGCGCCGACGGGGGACAGGGTAATTCACCCCTCCACTTT	CASSADGGQGNSPLHF
TRBJ2-7	.	.	TRBV19	TGTGCCAGCGCGGCGGAGAGCTCCTACGAGCAGTACTTC	CASAAESSYEQYF
TRBJ1-4	few	.	TRBV28	TGTGCCAGCACTACTGGGGGGGGCGCGGGAAAACTGTTTTTT	CASTTGGGAGKLFF
TRBJ2-5	.	TRBD1	TRBV9	TGTGCCAGCAGCGTAGGAACAGGGGGTCGATGGGAGACCCAGTACTTC	CASSVGTGGRWETQYF
TRBJ1-5	.	.	TRBV12-3/TRBV12-4	TGTGCCAGCAGTTTTGACATGTATCAGCCCCAGCATTTT	CASSFDMYQPQHF
TRBJ1-5	.	.	TRBV9	TGTGCCAGCAGCGTAGCAGGGGCCGGTCAGCCCCAGCATTTT	CASSVAGAGQPQHF
TRBJ2-5	.	.	TRBV28	TGTGCCAGCAGTTTATCAAAGACAGTTGAGGAGACCCAGTACTTC	CASSLSKTVEETQYF
TRBJ2-7	.	TRBD1	TRBV29-1	TGCAGCGTTGAAGATTGGGTAGGGGGCGGGGAGCAGTACTTC	CSVEDWVGGGEQYF
TRBJ2-2	.	TRBD2	TRBV27	TGTGCCAGCAGTTTTTCCGCGGGAGAGAAGACCGGGGAGCTGTTTTTT	CASSFSAGEKTGELFF
TRBJ2-1	.	TRBD2	TRBV4-2	TGTGCCAGCAGCCAAGAGGAAGCGGGAGCCTACAATGAGCAGTTCTTC	CASSQEEAGAYNEQFF
TRBJ1-1	once	TRBD1	TRBV5-1	TGCGCCAGCAGCTTGGATGTGACAGGGGGGCTCAACACTGAAGCTTTCTTT	CASSLDVTGGLNTEAFF
TRBJ2-3	.	TRBD2	TRBV11-2	TGTGCCAGCAGCTTAGATCCTCGCGGGGGAGGGTATTTT	CASSLDPRGGGYF
TRBJ2-1	.	.	TRBV5-1	TGCGCCAGCAGCTGGACTTCCCACTCCTACAATGAGCAGTTCTTC	CASSWTSHSYNEQFF
TRBJ1-5	.	.	TRBV9	TGTGCCAGCAGCGTTCTTAGCAATCAGCCCCAGCATTTT	CASSVLSNQPQHF
TRBJ1-6	.	.	TRBV5-8	TGTGCCAGCAGCCTACAATGGGGGGACCCAGGCTCCAATTCACCCCTCCACTTT	CASSLQWGDPGSNSPLHF
TRBJ1-2	.	.	TRBV9	TGTGCCAGCAGCGTAGAGGGGAACTATGGCTACACCTTC	CASSVEGNYGYTF
TRBJ2-5	.	.	TRBV5-4	TGTGCCAGCAGCTTGGCCGAGTTAGAGACCCAGTACTTC	CASSLAELETQYF
TRBJ1-2	.	.	TRBV2	TGTGCCAGCAGGTTAGGAGCTGGCTACACCTTC	CASRLGAGYTF
TRBJ1-6	.	.	TRBV7-2	TGTGCCAGCAGCTTAGATGGCAGGTCCCCCCGAGATTCACCCCTCCACTTT	CASSLDGRSPRDSPLHF
TRBJ1-1	few	.	TRBV5-1	TGCGCCAGCAGCTTGGGACAGGCGGAGGAAGCTTTCTTT	CASSLGQAEEAFF
TRBJ2-3	.	TRBD2	TRBV5-1	TGCGCCAGCAGCTTACCCCCAGCTAGCGGGGGAGATACGCAGTATTTT	CASSLPPASGGDTQYF
TRBJ1-1	.	.	TRBV29-1	TGCAGCGACCTAGGGACACTTGGAACTGAAGCTTTCTTT	CSDLGTLGTEAFF
TRBJ2-1	.	.	TRBV7-9	TGTGCCAGCAGCTTAGGAGTCGTACAGTACAATGAGCAGTTCTTC	CASSLGVVQYNEQFF
TRBJ1-3	.	.	TRBV7-2	TGTGCCAGCAGCACAGGAGGGACGGGTGGAAACACCATATATTTT	CASSTGGTGGNTIYF
TRBJ1-5	.	TRBD1	TRBV28	TGTGCCAGCAGTCCAGGGGGTAGCAATCAGCCCCAGCATTTT	CASSPGGSNQPQHF
TRBJ1-2	few	.	TRBV4-3	TGCGCCAGCAGCCAAGAGAGTCTCTCCGGAGGTGGCTACACCTTC	CASSQESLSGGGYTF
TRBJ1-2	once	TRBD1	TRBV4-3	TGCGCCAGCAGCCAAGAAGGGGGCGTGAGGTATGGCTACACCTTC	CASSQEGGVRYGYTF
TRBJ2-7	once	TRBD2	TRBV5-1	TGCGCCAGCAGCGGAAGGACTAGCGGGAGGGTCTACGAGCAGTACTTC	CASSGRTSGRVYEQYF
TRBJ1-2	.	.	TRBV11-2	TGTGCCAGCAGCCCCCTCGGGGGGGGCAATGGCTACACCTTC	CASSPLGGGNGYTF
TRBJ2-1	.	.	TRBV9	TGTGCCAGCAGCGTAATGGGCCAGGCCAATGAGCAGTTCTTC	CASSVMGQANEQFF
TRBJ2-1	.	TRBD1	TRBV27	TGTGCCAGCAGTTTCGGCGACAGGGGGCCGCGATTATTCAATGAGCAGTTCTTC	CASSFGDRGPRLFNEQFF
TRBJ2-5	.	.	TRBV5-4	TGTGCCAGCAGCCCAAGAACACAAGAGACCCAGTACTTC	CASSPRTQETQYF
TRBJ2-3	.	TRBD2	TRBV25-1	TGTGCCAGCAGTACTAGGACTAGCGGGAGCACAGATACGCAGTATTTT	CASSTRTSGSTDTQYF
TRBJ1-6	once	.	TRBV12-3/TRBV12-4	TGTGCCAGCAGTTTTAATAATTCACCCCTCCACTTT	CASSFNNSPLHF
TRBJ2-2	.	TRBD1	TRBV27	TGTGCCAGCAGTTTAACGATAACAGGGGGGAGCGGGGAGCTGTTTTTT	CASSLTITGGSGELFF